The next 5 T cell receptor beta chains were all read from a single sample in a study of shared clonotypes between healthy human individuals. The assay was immunoSEQ multiplex PCR, and TCRdb's table has in-frame clones only and misses some. This sample has about 480,000 clones; approximately 79% occur once, and the top ten carry 10% to 15%. The sequencing sample was made of PBMCs. Every receptor here comes from a woman between 35 and 50 years old in good health. Some clones in this sample may be carry-over from other donors' samples.

Turning to this clone: This CDR3 is also generated by other DNA sequences in the sample. The chain joins TRBV5-1 to TRBJ2-5; 10 bases are shared with TRBD2. This CDR3 is built from 14 residues. Germline V gives CDR1 SGHRS, CDR2 YFSETQ. Trimming cost V 0 bases and J 4 bases; bases outside gene matches: 0. The CDR3 sequence is CASSLGLAGETQYF. DNA for the CDR3: TGCGCCAGCAGCTTGGGACTAGCGGGAGAGACCCAGTACTTC.

This chain connects TRBV10-3 to TRBJ1-3; 7 nucleotides align to TRBD1. Germline V gene sequence: CDR1 ENHRY, CDR2 SYGVKD. The CDR3 spans 14 residues. Germline trimming cut 7 bases from V and 1 base from J; bases unmatched to any gene: 4. CDR3 coding DNA: TGTGCCATCAAGCTACAGGGGTCTGGAAACACCATATATTTT. Translated, it gives CAIKLQGSGNTIYF.

This clone was recorded a few times. The chain is built from TRBV6-4 and TRBJ2-1; 9 nucleotides align to TRBD2. CDR1 is MRHNA and CDR2 is SNTAGT in the germline V gene. The CDR3 loop spans 15 amino acids. V was clipped by 2 bases and J by 5 bases; unmatched bases: 4. The CDR3 bases are TGTGCCAGCAGTGACGGTAGCGGGAGCAACAATGAGCAGTTCTTC. Translated, it gives CASSDGSGSNNEQFF.

Note on this clone: Since a much larger clone is just one base distant, this may be a read error. Additional DNA sequences in this sample encode the identical CDR3. The chain couples TRBV7-8 to TRBJ1-5; 9 bases agree with TRBD1. In germline, CDR1 is SGHVS, CDR2 FQNEAQ. The CDR3 runs 15 residues. V lost 5 bases to trimming and J lost 5 bases; unmatched junction nucleotides: 7. The chain's CDR3 is CASSPGTGSDQPQHF. The DNA for the CDR3 is TGTGCCAGCAGCCCCGGGACAGGGTCAGATCAGCCCCAGCATTTT.

This chain connects TRBV6-1 to TRBJ2-2, with D possibly being TRBD1 (6 bases). V was trimmed by 4 bases and J by 6 bases, leaving 15 bases between them. The CDR3 loop spans 15 amino acids. The V gene's germline CDR1 is MNHNS and CDR2 SASEGT. The CDR3 protein is CASSVRGTIAGELFF. In DNA, the CDR3 is TGTGCCAGCAGTGTCAGAGGGACAATAGCCGGGGAGCTGTTTTTT.